There are a few counts of the clone carrying this T cell receptor (beta chain). TCRdb passed the RT-PCR reads through MiXCR, listing each CDR3 protein once. The repertoire holds roughly 620,000 distinct CDR3 sequences, with approximately 10% as singletons. From germline, CDR1 is LGHNA and CDR2 YSLEER. Trimming took 0 bases from V and 6 from J, leaving 18 bases between them. The CDR3 runs to 17 residues. This entry comes from a study of response to subunit inactivated influenza vaccine. These data are also associated with another study on T cells expressing NK-cell markers. That report adds: TCR beta cDNA was made by 5'RACE template switching with UMIs. All TCR beta repertoires analysed originated from sorted CD3+CD56+NKG2C+, CD3+CD56+NKG2C- and CD3+CD56-NKG2C+ T cells. Most of the eight sequenced donors were HCMV-seropositive; one was seronegative.

Specimen: PBMCs from blood, collected on the day of vaccination. The chain carries TRBV4-3 and TRBJ2-1; D is unresolved. This TCR came from a man aged 50 or older who received an inactivated influenza vaccine. The CDR3 is CASSQDHLRTIPNEQFF. The CDR3 DNA sequence: TGCGCCAGCAGCCAAGATCACTTGCGTACCATCCCCAATGAGCAGTTCTTC.